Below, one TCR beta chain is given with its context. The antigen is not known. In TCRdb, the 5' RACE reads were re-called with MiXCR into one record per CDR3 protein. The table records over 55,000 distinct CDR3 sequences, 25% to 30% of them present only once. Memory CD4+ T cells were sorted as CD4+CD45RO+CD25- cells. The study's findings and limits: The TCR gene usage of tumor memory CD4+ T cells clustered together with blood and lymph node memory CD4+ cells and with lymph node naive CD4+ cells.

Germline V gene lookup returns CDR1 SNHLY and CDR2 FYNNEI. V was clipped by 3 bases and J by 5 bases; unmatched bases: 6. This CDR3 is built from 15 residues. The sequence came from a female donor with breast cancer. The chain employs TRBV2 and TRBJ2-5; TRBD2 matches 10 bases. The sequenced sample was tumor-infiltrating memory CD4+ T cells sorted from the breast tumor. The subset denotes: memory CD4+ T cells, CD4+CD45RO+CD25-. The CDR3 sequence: CASSELLAGAETQYF. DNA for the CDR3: TGTGCCAGCAGTGAGTTGCTAGCGGGAGCTGAGACCCAGTACTTC. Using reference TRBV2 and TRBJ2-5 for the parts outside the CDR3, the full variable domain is EPEVTQTPSHQVTQMGQEVILRCVPISNHLYFYWYRQILGQKVEFLVSFYNNEISEKSEIFDDQFSVERPDGSNFTLKIRSTKLEDSAMYFCASSELLAGAETQYFGPGTRLLVL.